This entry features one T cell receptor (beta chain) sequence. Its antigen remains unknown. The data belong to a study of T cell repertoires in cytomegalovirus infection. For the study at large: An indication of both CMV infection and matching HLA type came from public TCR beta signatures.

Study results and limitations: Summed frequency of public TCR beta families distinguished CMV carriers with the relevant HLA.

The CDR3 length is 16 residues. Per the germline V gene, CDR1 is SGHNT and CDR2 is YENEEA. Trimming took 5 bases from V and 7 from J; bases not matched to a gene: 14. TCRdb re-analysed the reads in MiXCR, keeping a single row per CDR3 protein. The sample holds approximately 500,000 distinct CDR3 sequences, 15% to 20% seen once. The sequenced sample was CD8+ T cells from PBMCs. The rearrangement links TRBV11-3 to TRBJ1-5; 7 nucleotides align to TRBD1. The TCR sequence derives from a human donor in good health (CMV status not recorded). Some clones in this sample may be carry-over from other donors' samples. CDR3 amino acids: CASSKRQGWVGQPQHF. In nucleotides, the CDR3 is TGTGCCAGCAGCAAGCGACAGGGCTGGGTCGGCCAGCCCCAGCATTTT.